Listed below are T cell receptor beta chains from one sample, sequenced in a study of beta chain features in type 1 diabetes. Method: immunoSEQ multiplex PCR; TCRdb's copy keeps in-frame clones and lacks some. This sample has 600,000 to 750,000 clones, with 9.5% to 15% found just once. Sample: naive CD4+ T cells from blood. The receptor set was obtained from a man aged 25 to 40 with type 1 diabetes. The conserved cysteine and the conserved F or W are not part of the CDR3 here. Each record gives: V gene, J gene, CDR3 protein.

>TRBV5-1|TRBJ2-5
ASSLEGQLQETQY
>TRBV5-4|TRBJ2-1
ASSRAVGQGVAGPYNEQF
>TRBV28|TRBJ2-3
ASRSGGSTDTQY
>TRBV5-1|TRBJ2-7
ASSLVVPYEQY
>TRBV5-6|TRBJ1-5
ASSRGQDSFSNQPQH
>TRBV19|TRBJ2-3
ASSSGGAPDTQY
>TRBV4-2|TRBJ2-3
ASSQGVISTDTQY
>TRBV4-3|TRBJ2-3
ASSQDRGEDRISTDTQY
>TRBV7-9|TRBJ1-5
ASSLSQLNQPQH
>TRBV25-1|TRBJ1-2
ASSEAGQGAAGYT
>TRBV7-8|TRBJ2-7
ASNQGFPYEQY
>TRBV4-3|TRBJ1-3
ASSQARLSVAGNTIY
>TRBV10-2|TRBJ1-2
ASSESRGMGGYT
>TRBV28|TRBJ1-5
ASSFLTSNQPQH
>TRBV4-3|TRBJ2-2
ASSQHRGAPGELF
>TRBV4-3|TRBJ2-2
ASSQDRFTGANTGELF
>TRBV6-5|TRBJ2-2
ASSYLAPGTGELF
>TRBV9|TRBJ2-3
ASSVYRDGSTDTQY
>TRBV9|TRBJ1-1
ASSLGQYTEAF
>TRBV5-1|TRBJ2-2
ASSLWDTGELF
>TRBV19|TRBJ1-2
ASSRAGATYGYT
>TRBV7-9|TRBJ1-2
ASSSGVILSH
>TRBV11-2|TRBJ2-7
ASSPVGFKGAY
>TRBV19|TRBJ1-2
ASSKAGPGGYT
>TRBV27|TRBJ1-2
ASSSFYGYT
>TRBV11-2|TRBJ2-7
ASSPGTGSYEQY
>TRBV25-1|TRBJ2-6
ASSPTRGRYSGANVLT